These 9 T cell receptor beta chains were sequenced from one sample in a study of cytomegalovirus exposure and HLA in healthy donors. In the PCR, 60 Vbeta and 13 Jbeta primers were used. Sequencing used immunoSEQ multiplex PCR; TCRdb keeps in-frame clones, though not all of them. The table shows 180,000 or so clones, with around 79% occurring only once. The source material was PBMCs. The receptors shown here come from a man aged 45 to 65 in good health and CMV-seropositive.

J is TRBJ2-5 and V is TRBV6-1; D is unclear. CDR3 size: 15 residues. With 8 bases removed from V and 4 bases from J, the gap between germline ends came to 20 bases. The germline V gene has CDR1 MNHNS and CDR2 SASEGT. DNA of the CDR3: TGTGCCAGCTCTAGATTCGCGTTCCAAGTAGAGACCCAGTACTTC. It is translated as CASSRFAFQVETQYF.

V and J are TRBV5-4 and TRBJ2-4; the D gene is possibly TRBD2 (7 bases). The V end lost 2 bases, the J end lost 7 bases, and 13 bases lay between the germline ends. CDR3 length: 14 amino acids. Per germline, CDR1 SGHNT and CDR2 YYREEE (reference sequence). The CDR3 loop is CASSFGGGVNIQYF. The CDR3 DNA follows: TGTGCCAGCAGCTTTGGGGGGGGCGTGAACATTCAGTACTTC.

This clone has only one observation. The V call is TRBV11-2, the J call TRBJ2-7; TRBD1 might be the D (6 bases). Trimming stripped 5 bases from V and 2 bases from J, with 16 bases between. Per the germline V gene, CDR1 is SGHAT and CDR2 is FQNNGV. The CDR3 runs to 15 residues. The CDR3 loop is CASSHPPGQPYEQYF. CDR3 in DNA: TGTGCCAGCAGCCATCCCCCCGGACAGCCCTACGAGCAGTACTTC.

The chain is built from TRBV11-2 and TRBJ2-6; D uncertain. V was pared by 9 bases and J by 0 bases, with 9 bases between. In germline, CDR1 is SGHAT, CDR2 FQNNGV. The CDR3 totals 14 residues. The CDR3 bases are TGTGCCAGTATAGTAGTCTCTGGGGCCAACGTCCTGACTTTC. It codes for CASIVVSGANVLTF.

CDR3 DNA: TGTGCCAGCAGCTTTGGGACTTCACTCGGCAATGAGCAGTTCTTC. It codes for CASSFGTSLGNEQFF. The gene calls are TRBV5-6 and TRBJ2-1, with D perhaps matching TRBD2 (6 bases). Germline-derived CDR1 and CDR2 are SGHDT and YYEEEE. The CDR3 runs to 15 residues. With 2 bases removed from V and 6 bases from J, the gap between germline ends came to 15 bases.

The chain has TRBV7-8 and TRBJ2-2, with D tentatively TRBD2 (6 bases). The CDR3 consists of 15 residues. The ends were cut back, 1 base at V and 6 bases at J, with 12 bases in the middle. Germline lookup yields CDR1 SGHVS and CDR2 FQNEAQ. The CDR3: CASSLGLEGAGELFF. The CDR3 DNA sequence: TGTGCCAGCAGCTTAGGACTAGAAGGGGCCGGGGAGCTGTTTTTT.

The chain recombines TRBV10-3 with TRBJ2-1; 12 nucleotides agree with TRBD2. Trimming cost V 8 bases and J 5 bases; bases outside gene matches: 1. Germline loops: CDR1 ENHRY, CDR2 SYGVKD. CDR3 length equals 13 residues. CDR3 in DNA: TGTGCCATCCGACTAGCGGGGGACAATGAGCAGTTCTTC. Translated, it gives CAIRLAGDNEQFF.

The V gene is TRBV29-1, the J gene TRBJ2-3; 8 positions agree with TRBD2. The junction had 5 bases not matched to a gene; V was cut back by 4 bases and J by 2 bases. Per germline, CDR1 SQVTM and CDR2 ANQGSEA. There are 14 residues in the CDR3. CDR3 loop: CSVVGSGVTDTQYF. The CDR3 region has the DNA TGCAGCGTTGTGGGTAGCGGGGTCACAGATACGCAGTATTTT.

The chain employs TRBV5-5 and TRBJ1-1; TRBD1 matches 8 bases. This CDR3 spans 16 amino acids. The V segment lost 2 bases and the J segment 4 bases; nucleotides outside the gene matches: 10. Germline CDR1 and CDR2: SGHKS and YYEKEE (reference sequence). For the CDR3, the DNA is TGTGCCAGCAGCTTTGGACAGGGCTTGGGGGGCACTGAAGCTTTCTTT. It encodes CASSFGQGLGGTEAFF.